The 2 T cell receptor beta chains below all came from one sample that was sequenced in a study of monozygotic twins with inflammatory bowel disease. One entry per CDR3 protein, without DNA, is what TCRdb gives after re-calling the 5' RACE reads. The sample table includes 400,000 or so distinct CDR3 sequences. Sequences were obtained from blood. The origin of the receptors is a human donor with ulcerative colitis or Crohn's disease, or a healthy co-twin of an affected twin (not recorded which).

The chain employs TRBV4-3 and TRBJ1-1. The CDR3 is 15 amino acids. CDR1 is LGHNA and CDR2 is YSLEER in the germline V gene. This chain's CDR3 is CASSQSPGGYTEAFF.

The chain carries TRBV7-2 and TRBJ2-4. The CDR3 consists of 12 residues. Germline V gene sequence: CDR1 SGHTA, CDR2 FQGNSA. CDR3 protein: CAISLGTPIQYF. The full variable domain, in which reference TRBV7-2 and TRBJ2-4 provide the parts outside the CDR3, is GAGVSQSPSNKVTEKGKDVELRCDPISGHTALYWYRQSLGQGLEFLIYFQGNSAPDKSGLPSDRFSAERTGGSVSTLTIQRTQQEDSAVYLCAISLGTPIQYFGAGTRLSVL.